This TCR beta chain was recorded in a study of cytomegalovirus exposure and HLA in healthy donors. Study context: Earlier, about 180 million T cells were analyzed, and about 100 million unique TCR beta sequences were found among them.

This CDR3 has 13 residues. V gave up 7 bases and J gave up 5 bases, with 11 bases separating them. Germline-derived CDR1 and CDR2 are LNHDA and SQIVND (reference sequence). Study-level findings and limits: Presence/absence analyses supposed approximately even sequencing depth among donors. TCR beta chains numbering approximately 150 were designated cytomegalovirus-associated. A later analysis found most CMV-associated TCR beta chains apparently HLA-restricted.

It was with 60 Vbeta and 13 Jbeta primers that the PCR ran. Repertoires were generated with immunoSEQ multiplex PCR, while TCRdb's copy carries only in-frame clones and drops some. The data contain approximately 160,000 clones, 82% of them singletons. Details on this clone: What it recognizes is unknown.

The clonotype was recovered from a man aged 25 to 40 in good health and CMV-seropositive. The chain employs TRBV19 and TRBJ2-2, with D perhaps matching TRBD1 (5 bases). What was sequenced was PBMCs. The CDR3 bases are TGTGCCAGTATGCCCAGGGAAACCGGGGAGCTGTTTTTT. It encodes CASMPRETGELFF.